This TCR beta chain appears in the sequencing data of a study of T cell responses to AZD1222 COVID-19 vaccine. Study-wide results and caveats: Receipt of two AZD1222 doses was followed by a rise in Spike-specific TCR breadth and depth. The reported proportion of spike-specific TCRs targeting unmutated variant regions was nearly half.

Of note for this clone: Antigen specificity is unknown.

Produced via immunoSEQ multiplex PCR; TCRdb's table is partial and in-frame only. The sample lists around 130,000 clones, more than 85% occurring once. The source material was peripheral blood, sampled 28 days after the second AZD1222 dose. This TCR came from an adult who received the AZD1222 COVID-19 vaccine.

CDR3: CASSVAGGPTYEQYV. In DNA, the CDR3 is TGTGCCAGCAGCGTCGCGGGAGGGCCCACCTACGAGCAGTACGTC. The chain uses TRBV7-2 and TRBJ2-7; 9 nucleotides line up with TRBD2. The junction had 7 bases not matched to a gene; V was cut back by 5 bases and J by 2 bases. Germline V gene data show CDR1 as SGHTA and CDR2 as FQGNSA. The CDR3 totals 15 residues.